The 15 T cell receptor beta chains given below trace back to one sample, sequenced in a study of T cell repertoires in aging, cancer and after chemotherapy. TRB rearrangements spanning V, D and J were amplified using mixed TRB-A/B primers. TCRdb ran MiXCR on the multiplex PCR reads and lists one entry per CDR3 protein. The data contain fewer than 12,000 distinct CDR3 sequences, roughly 32% of them singletons. Peripheral blood genomic DNA, not sorted cells or RNA, was the template. Source material: blood. The receptors were gathered from a human donor in good health.

This clonotype came up a few times. The chain uses TRBV5-5 and TRBJ1-3, with TRBD1 identical over 10 bases. Germline-derived CDR1 and CDR2 are SGHKS and YYEKEE (reference sequence). V was pared by 5 bases and J by 4 bases, with 9 bases of the junction left unmatched. This CDR3 is built from 16 residues. As DNA, the CDR3 is TGTGCCAGCAGTTCCGGGACAGGGGCATTGGGAAACACCATATATTTT. This sequence encodes CASSSGTGALGNTIYF.

This clonotype was recorded a few times. V usage is TRBV27 and J usage is TRBJ1-3; D is uncertain. V lost 2 bases and J lost 0, with 8 bases in between. The CDR3 is 15 residues long. Germline V gives CDR1 MNHEY, CDR2 SMNVEV (reference sequence). This CDR3 is CASSLGSSSGNTIYF. CDR3 bases: TGTGCCAGCAGTTTAGGGTCAAGCTCTGGAAACACCATATATTTT.

The chain joins TRBV6-1 to TRBJ2-1; no clear D gene. The germline V gene encodes CDR1 MNHNS and CDR2 SASEGT. Trimming took off 4 bases at V and 6 bases at J, with 16 bases between the two ends. This CDR3 contains 15 residues. CDR3 amino acids: CASSGSTVVVNEQFF. CDR3 sequence (DNA): TGTGCCAGCAGTGGGTCCACCGTGGTTGTCAATGAGCAGTTCTTC.

By sample share, this clonotype is medium-sized. The rearrangement uses TRBV29-1 and TRBJ2-1, with TRBD1 matching 7 bases. Germline CDR1 and CDR2: SQVTM and ANQGSEA. This CDR3 has 14 residues. V dropped 7 bases and J dropped 7; count of bases not matched to a gene: 13. The CDR3 DNA reads as TGCAGCGGGACAGGCCGATTAGGGAGAAATGAGCAGTTCTTC. It encodes CSGTGRLGRNEQFF.

This clonotype was picked up a small number of times. The genes are TRBV27 and TRBJ2-3, with TRBD2 matching over 11 bases. V trimming: 5 bases; J trimming: 5 bases; junction bases outside the gene matches: 12. Germline CDR1 reads MNHEY; CDR2 reads SMNVEV (reference sequence). This CDR3 has 17 residues. The CDR3 DNA reads as TGTGCCAGCAGTCAGGGTTTAGCGGGAGGGCCTGGAGATACGCAGTATTTT. This sequence encodes CASSQGLAGGPGDTQYF.

The chain employs TRBV27 and TRBJ1-3, with D tentatively TRBD1 (6 bases). V was clipped by 6 bases and J by 4 bases, with 13 bases between them. The germline V gene has CDR1 MNHEY and CDR2 SMNVEV (reference sequence). CDR3 size: 14 residues. CDR3 amino acids: CASRPTGPGNTIYF. Written as DNA, the CDR3 is TGTGCCAGCAGACCGACAGGTCCAGGAAACACCATATATTTT.

This chain connects TRBV27 to TRBJ2-7; D not resolved. Germline CDR1 is MNHEY and CDR2 is SMNVEV (reference sequence). V lost 6 bases and J lost 2, with 8 bases in between. This CDR3 has 12 amino acids. The CDR3 DNA is TGTGCCAGCAGCCCTTCCCCCTACGAGCAGTACTTC. Translation: CASSPSPYEQYF.

A few counts support this clonotype. The gene calls are TRBV6-1 and TRBJ2-7, with D tentatively TRBD1 (5 bases). The CDR3 spans 14 residues. Deletions cut 4 bases from V and 5 bases from J, with 15 bases between. Germline CDR1 and CDR2: MNHNS and SASEGT. The CDR3 DNA follows: TGTGCCAGCAGTGGAGTTGTCAGGGCCCACGAGCAGTACTTC. It translates to CASSGVVRAHEQYF.

This clonotype was recorded a few times. J is TRBJ2-7 and V is TRBV27; 7 bases map to TRBD1. CDR1 and CDR2 (germline): MNHEY, SMNVEV (reference sequence). This CDR3 spans 14 amino acids. Trimming at V came to 6 bases and at J to 2 bases, leaving 7 bases not matched to a gene. The CDR3 DNA sequence: TGTGCCAGCAGCGTCGACAGGGTTACCTACGAGCAGTACTTC. It encodes CASSVDRVTYEQYF.

V is TRBV19 and J is TRBJ2-1; tentative D call: TRBD2 (6 bases). V was shortened by 3 bases and J by 3 bases, with 12 bases between the two germline ends. Germline CDR1 reads LNHDA; CDR2 reads SQIVND (reference sequence). The CDR3 contains 15 residues. The CDR3 nucleotides read TGTGCCAGTAGTATTTCGTTAGCGGTCTACAATGAGCAGTTCTTC. Its translation is CASSISLAVYNEQFF. Variable domain in full (rest from reference TRBV19 and TRBJ2-1): DGGITQSPKYLFRKEGQNVTLSCEQNLNHDAMYWYRQDPGQGLRLIYYSQIVNDFQKGDIAEGYSVSREKKESFPLTVTSAQKNPTAFYLCASSISLAVYNEQFFGPGTRLTVL.

This sequence joins TRBV7-2 and TRBJ2-3, with D possibly being TRBD2 (5 bases). Germline V gene lookup returns CDR1 SGHTA and CDR2 FQGNSA. V was clipped by 1 base and J by 6 bases, with 17 bases between them. This CDR3 spans 16 amino acids. The CDR3 region has the DNA TGTGCCAGCAGCTTAGTCGGGGTCTCCCGTGGGGATACGCAGTATTTT. As protein: CASSLVGVSRGDTQYF.

In its sample, this clonotype is medium-sized (0.01 to 0.1%). The chain recombines TRBV11-3 with TRBJ2-2; 9 nucleotides line up with TRBD1. Germline V gene sequence: CDR1 SGHNT, CDR2 YENEEA. V shed 1 base and J 3 bases; nucleotides not matched to a gene: 3. The CDR3 loop spans 16 amino acids. CDR3 amino acids: CASSLAGQGYTGELFF. CDR3 coding DNA: TGTGCCAGCAGCTTAGCCGGACAGGGGTACACCGGGGAGCTGTTTTTT. The variable domain in full, completed from reference TRBV11-3 and TRBJ2-2, reads EAGVVQSPRYKIIEKKQPVAFWCNPISGHNTLYWYLQNLGQGPELLIRYENEEAVDDSQLPKDRFSAERLKGVDSTLKIQPAELGDSAVYLCASSLAGQGYTGELFFGEGSRLTVL.

As regards this clonotype: This sequence may be a read error, since a much larger clone differs from it by one base. The chain carries TRBV5-5 and TRBJ2-2; no clear D. The length of the CDR3 is 16 residues. Germline assignment: CDR1 SGHKS and CDR2 YYEKEE (reference sequence). V lost 1 base to trimming and J lost 0 bases, with 10 bases between them. The CDR3 loop reads CASSLPQATNTGELFF. The CDR3 nucleotides are TGTGCCAGCAGCTTGCCGCAGGCGACGAACACCGGGGAGCTGTTTTTT.

In its sample, this clonotype ranks as medium-sized. The chain employs TRBV19 and TRBJ2-2; 7 bases agree with TRBD1. CDR1 and CDR2 from the germline V gene are LNHDA and SQIVND (reference sequence). The CDR3 is 13 residues long. Trimming removed 5 bases from V and 7 bases from J; junction bases left unmatched: 4. DNA of the CDR3: TGTGCCAGTAGTCTCAGACAGGGCGGGGAGCTGTTTTTT. This gives the protein CASSLRQGGELFF.

The chain uses TRBV19 and TRBJ2-5; 7 positions match TRBD2. CDR3 length equals 15 residues. The V gene end was trimmed by 5 bases and the J gene end by 4 bases; junction bases not matched to a gene: 10. CDR1 is LNHDA, CDR2 SQIVND, per germline (reference sequence). The CDR3 region has the DNA TGTGCCAGTAGTGTCGGACTAGTCTTAGGAGAGACCCAGTACTTC. Its translation: CASSVGLVLGETQYF.